Listed below are T cell receptor beta chains from one sample, sequenced in a study of cytomegalovirus exposure and HLA in healthy donors. This table comes from immunoSEQ multiplex PCR, and its TCRdb copy is limited to in-frame clones, with some not included. Of roughly 77,000 clones in the sample, approximately 61% are singletons; the top ten hold about 6.9%. The source material was PBMCs. The receptors shown here come from a woman in her forties or fifties in good health and CMV-seropositive. Each CDR3 is given with its conserved first and last residue. A D gene is named only where the DNA matches it firmly. Some rows have no size entry. The others give once, few or many, or a class for an expanded clone.

J gene,D gene,clone size,V gene,CDR3 DNA,CDR3 protein
TRBJ2-7,TRBD2,-,TRBV12-5,TGTGCTAGTGGTAGAAGCGGGGGGCCCTCCTACGAGCAGTACTTC,CASGRSGGPSYEQYF
TRBJ1-2,-,few,TRBV18,TGTGCCAGCTCACCACCTCCGTTTAATGGCTACACCTTC,CASSPPPFNGYTF
TRBJ1-1,-,-,TRBV27,TGTGCCAGCAGGGTGGCTCCTGAAGCTTTCTTT,CASRVAPEAFF
TRBJ2-2,TRBD2,-,TRBV5-1,TGCGCCAGCAGCTTGGCCCTGGGGGGGGACACCGGGGAGCTGTTTTTT,CASSLALGGDTGELFF
TRBJ1-5,-,-,TRBV19,TGTGCCAGTAGTACCCACAGGGCCATTCTAGATCAGCCCCAGCATTTT,CASSTHRAILDQPQHF
TRBJ1-1,-,-,TRBV5-1,TGCGCCAGCAGCATAACAGGGCTGAACACTGAAGCTTTCTTT,CASSITGLNTEAFF
TRBJ1-4,-,-,TRBV6-1,TGTGCCAGCAGTGAAGGTCCGGGAGAAAAACTGTTTTTT,CASSEGPGEKLFF
TRBJ1-6,TRBD1,-,TRBV5-1,TGCGCCAGCAGCCCCGGACAGGGCCGCTCCTATAATTCACCCCTCCACTTT,CASSPGQGRSYNSPLHF
TRBJ2-1,TRBD2,-,TRBV10-1,TGCGCCAGTGCTAGCGGGGAGAACAATGAGCAGTTCTTC,CASASGENNEQFF
TRBJ2-1,TRBD1,-,TRBV5-1,TGCGCCAGCAGCTTGGTCACAGGGGAGAACAATGAGCAGTTCTTC,CASSLVTGENNEQFF
TRBJ1-1,-,-,TRBV28,TGTGCCAGCAGTTTAGGGGGGATCACTGAAGCTTTCTTT,CASSLGGITEAFF
TRBJ1-4,-,-,TRBV5-1,TGCGCCAGCAGCTTGGGGAGAGGACTGGCGGGTAATGAAAAACTGTTTTTT,CASSLGRGLAGNEKLFF
TRBJ2-5,TRBD1,once,TRBV2,TGTGCCAGCAGCCTCGACAGGGGAGGACATGGGACCCAGTACTTC,CASSLDRGGHGTQYF
TRBJ2-5,TRBD1,-,TRBV29-1,TGCAGCGTTGAACCGGACAGGGGATTCAAAGAGACCCAGTACTTC,CSVEPDRGFKETQYF
TRBJ1-1,-,-,TRBV19,TGTGCCAGTAGTAGGGACAAGAACACTGAAGCTTTCTTT,CASSRDKNTEAFF
TRBJ2-1,TRBD1,few,TRBV9,TGTGCCAGCAGCTTGGCCGGGACAGGGGAAAACAATGAGCAGTTCTTC,CASSLAGTGENNEQFF
TRBJ2-3,-,-,TRBV9,TGTGCCAGCAGCGCTAACCCCAGCACAGATACGCAGTATTTT,CASSANPSTDTQYF
TRBJ1-5,-,once,TRBV6-1,TGTGCCAGCAGTGAAAGGGACAACTATAGCAATCAGCCCCAGCATTTT,CASSERDNYSNQPQHF
TRBJ2-4,TRBD1,-,TRBV14,TGTGCCAGCAGCCAACTTGGACAGGGCGGGACCAAAAACATTCAGTACTTC,CASSQLGQGGTKNIQYF
TRBJ2-1,TRBD2,once,TRBV6-5,TGTGCCAGCAGTTACTCTGAGGGACTAGCGGGCAATGAGCAGTTCTTC,CASSYSEGLAGNEQFF
TRBJ1-2,TRBD1,-,TRBV4-2,TGTGCCAGCAGCCAAGAACAGGGGGACGATGGCTACACCTTC,CASSQEQGDDGYTF
TRBJ2-7,TRBD1,-,TRBV10-3,TGTGCCATCAGTTCTGAGGACAGGGTACCCTTCTACGAGCAGTACTTC,CAISSEDRVPFYEQYF
TRBJ1-2,TRBD1,-,TRBV7-9,TGTGCCAGCAGGCGGACAGGGGAAAAGGCGCCTGGCTACACCTTC,CASRRTGEKAPGYTF
TRBJ1-6,-,-,TRBV9,TGTGCCAGCAGCGCTGGGGGGGTTAATTCACCCCTCCACTTT,CASSAGGVNSPLHF
TRBJ2-6,TRBD2,few,TRBV19,TGTGCCAGTAGTCACCCGGAGACTAGCGGAGGAACGGGGGCCAACGTCCTGACTTTC,CASSHPETSGGTGANVLTF
TRBJ2-4,-,once,TRBV6-1,TGTGCCAGCAGTGACAGGAAGGCAAACATTCAGTACTTC,CASSDRKANIQYF
TRBJ1-1,-,-,TRBV6-5,TGTGCCAGCAGTTACTCTTTTCGGGACACTGAAGCTTTCTTT,CASSYSFRDTEAFF
TRBJ2-2,-,-,TRBV6-1,TGTGCCAGCAGTGCCCAGGGGCCCGGGGAGCTGTTTTTT,CASSAQGPGELFF
TRBJ2-1,TRBD2,-,TRBV9,TGTGCCAGCAGCGTATCTAGCGGGGGGCTGAGCTCCTACAATGAGCAGTTCTTC,CASSVSSGGLSSYNEQFF
TRBJ1-1,-,-,TRBV19,TGTGCCAGTAAGGAGGTGAGAGGCACTGAAGCTTTCTTT,CASKEVRGTEAFF
TRBJ2-5,-,-,TRBV9,TGTGCCAGCAGCGTAACAGGGAAGGGTGAGACCCAGTACTTC,CASSVTGKGETQYF
TRBJ1-3,-,-,TRBV9,TGTGCCAGCAGCGAAGGGGCGGACGGAAACACCATATATTTT,CASSEGADGNTIYF
TRBJ2-3,TRBD2,-,TRBV7-3,TGTGCCAGCAGCTCAACCAGCGGGACTAGTGGGTTGGATACGCAGTATTTT,CASSSTSGTSGLDTQYF